This T cell receptor beta chain stems from a study of T cells in Graves' hyperthyroidism and ophthalmopathy. The TCR beta CDR3 regions underwent amplification using RNA transcripts as the source. The HTBI primer set drove a first-round RT-PCR of the TCR CDR3. TCRdb processed the multiplex PCR reads anew with MiXCR; each CDR3 protein has one entry. The data show 250,000 to 300,000 distinct CDR3 sequences, roughly 14% seen once. As for this clonotype: Antigen unknown.

Broader study findings: The model's output predicted ophthalmopathy at a median of about 6.5 months prior to onset.

Trimming left V 5 bases short and J 0 bases short, with 22 bases between. Germline V gene sequence: CDR1 SEHNR, CDR2 FQNEAQ (reference sequence). CDR3 length: 18 amino acids. The receptor comes from a woman aged 25 to 45 with Graves' hyperthyroidism that later progressed to Graves' ophthalmopathy. Sequencing used blood. The rearrangement links TRBV7-9 to TRBJ1-1, with a possible D match to TRBD1 (5 bases). CDR3 amino acids: CASSPPRREGYMNTEAFF. The CDR3 bases are TGTGCCAGCAGCCCACCTCGGAGGGAGGGGTATATGAACACTGAAGCTTTCTTT.